Listed below are T cell receptor beta chains from one sample, sequenced in a study of OX40 agonist ivuxolimab in advanced cancers. The assay was immunoSEQ multiplex PCR, and TCRdb's table has in-frame clones only and misses some. This sample has 82,000 or so clones; around 85% occur once, and the top ten carry under 3%. Sequenced here: CD4+ or CD8+ T cells sorted from blood, sampled in a trial of the OX40 agonist ivuxolimab. These receptors originate from an adult with an advanced solid tumor such as melanoma, head and neck, liver or kidney cancer. CDR3s include the opening cysteine and the closing phenylalanine or tryptophan. Fields, in order: CDR3 protein, CDR3 DNA, D gene, V gene, clone size, J gene. A D gene is named only where the DNA matches it firmly. A clone size is listed for some rows: how often the clone was seen (once, few, many), or a class if it is expanded.

CASSSPSGTGTGNTIYF TGTGCCAGTAGTTCTCCATCCGGGACAGGGACTGGAAACACCATATATTTT TRBD1 TRBV19 once TRBJ1-3
CSVEGSLSYGYTF TGCAGCGTCGAGGGCAGTCTTTCTTATGGCTACACCTTC . TRBV29-1 . TRBJ1-2
CASSLEQAREQYF TGCGCCAGCAGCTTGGAACAGGCTAGGGAGCAGTACTTC . TRBV5-1 . TRBJ2-7
CASSNWGEQYF TGTGCCAGTAGTAATTGGGGCGAGCAGTACTTC . TRBV19 once TRBJ2-7
CASSRTSTGGSEKLFF TGTGCCAGCAGCCGAACCTCGACGGGGGGAAGTGAAAAACTGTTTTTT . TRBV11-2 . TRBJ1-4
CASRPGDLYNSPLHF TGTGCCAGCAGGCCCGGGGATTTATATAATTCACCCCTCCACTTT . TRBV6-5 . TRBJ1-6
CASSVAAGWDTQYF TGTGCCAGCAGCGTAGCCGCAGGTTGGGATACGCAGTATTTT . TRBV9 . TRBJ2-3
CAWSVQINTEAFF TGTGCCTGGAGTGTACAGATAAACACTGAAGCTTTCTTT . TRBV30 . TRBJ1-1
CASSLDGRREYF TGTGCCAGCAGCTTGGATGGAAGACGGGAGTACTTC . TRBV5-6 . TRBJ2-4
CASSQLALIRGPHYEQYF TGCGCCAGCAGCCAATTGGCTCTTATTAGGGGTCCCCACTACGAGCAGTACTTC . TRBV4-1 . TRBJ2-7
CSVEVEGARETQYF TGCAGCGTTGAAGTGGAGGGGGCGAGAGAGACCCAGTACTTC . TRBV29-1 . TRBJ2-5
CASSLGQATNEKLFF TGTGCCAGCAGCTTGGGGCAGGCAACTAATGAAAAACTGTTTTTT . TRBV5-4 . TRBJ1-4
CASTFDNNEQFF TGTGCCAGCACATTCGACAACAATGAGCAGTTCTTC . TRBV2 . TRBJ2-1
CASRLGEKLFF TGTGCCAGCAGATTAGGTGAAAAACTGTTTTTT . TRBV2 . TRBJ1-4
CASSRTSGGAPGELFF TGTGCCAGCAGCCGTACTAGCGGGGGGGCCCCCGGGGAGCTGTTTTTT TRBD2 TRBV7-3 . TRBJ2-2
CASSLAGVGTDTQYF TGTGCCAGCAGCTTAGCCGGGGTGGGGACAGATACGCAGTATTTT . TRBV7-9 few TRBJ2-3
CASSFPRLAGGTTDTQYF TGTGCCAGCAGCTTTCCCAGACTAGCGGGGGGAACCACAGATACGCAGTATTTT TRBD2 TRBV5-4 . TRBJ2-3
CSVRTDQMNTEAFF TGCAGCGTCCGGACAGATCAAATGAACACTGAAGCTTTCTTT . TRBV29-1 . TRBJ1-1
CASSFTVGQYQETQYF TGTGCCAGCAGCTTCACAGTAGGACAGTACCAAGAGACCCAGTACTTC . TRBV7-2 . TRBJ2-5
CSADRGGLEQFF TGCAGCGCCGACAGGGGTGGCCTAGAGCAGTTCTTC TRBD1 TRBV29-1 . TRBJ2-1
CASSFGDGTEAFF TGCGCCAGCAGCTTTGGGGACGGGACTGAAGCTTTCTTT . TRBV5-1 . TRBJ1-1
CAISEVGVEAFF TGTGCCATCAGTGAGGTTGGAGTTGAAGCTTTCTTT . TRBV10-3 few TRBJ1-1
CASSPRRVEKTLYTGELFF TGTGCCAGCAGCCCCCGTCGGGTGGAGAAGACACTGTACACCGGGGAGCTGTTTTTT . TRBV7-9 once TRBJ2-2
CASSQTRGTTPEAFF TGCGCCAGCAGTCAGACACGCGGGACAACCCCTGAAGCTTTCTTT . TRBV23-1 . TRBJ1-1
CASSRTPSGAGDTQYF TGTGCCAGCAGCCGTACCCCCAGCGGGGCTGGGGATACGCAGTATTTT TRBD2 TRBV7-3 once TRBJ2-3
CASSLVGVNEKLFF TGTGCCAGCAGCTTGGTTGGGGTAAATGAAAAACTGTTTTTT . TRBV5-6 . TRBJ1-4
CASSLLHQRDNSPLHF TGTGCCAGCAGTCTCCTCCACCAGCGAGATAATTCACCCCTCCACTTT . TRBV28 once TRBJ1-6
CASSILAETGGYTF TGTGCCAGTAGTATTCTGGCCGAGACGGGAGGCTACACCTTC . TRBV19 . TRBJ1-2
CAWSLLGVPRAFF TGTGCCTGGAGTTTATTAGGAGTCCCTCGGGCTTTCTTT . TRBV30 once TRBJ1-1
CASSPRTGGASYEQYF TGCGCCAGCAGCCCACGGACAGGGGGCGCTTCCTACGAGCAGTACTTC TRBD1 TRBV5-1 . TRBJ2-7
CARRQVVAYEQYF TGTGCTAGACGACAGGTTGTAGCCTACGAGCAGTACTTC . TRBV12-5 . TRBJ2-7
CASSLAGSAYEQYF TGTGCCAGCAGCTTAGCAGGGAGCGCCTACGAGCAGTACTTC . TRBV5-4 . TRBJ2-7
CASSSPETQYF TGTGCCAGCAGCTCCCCAGAGACCCAGTACTTC . TRBV7-9 . TRBJ2-5
CASSFSGYGYTF TGCGCCAGCAGCTTCTCAGGGTATGGCTACACCTTC . TRBV5-1 once TRBJ1-2
CASSIDNSNQPQHF TGTGCCAGTAGTATTGATAATAGCAATCAGCCCCAGCATTTT . TRBV19 . TRBJ1-5
CASSQDFGIQGYQPQHF TGCGCCAGCAGCCAAGATTTCGGCATACAGGGATATCAGCCCCAGCATTTT . TRBV4-3 . TRBJ1-5
CASSLGGMGGEKLFF TGTGCCAGCAGCCTGGGTGGCATGGGGGGAGAAAAACTGTTTTTT . TRBV5-6 . TRBJ1-4
CASSMMGDRSYEQYF TGTGCCAGTAGTATGATGGGGGACCGCTCCTACGAGCAGTACTTC . TRBV19 . TRBJ2-7
CASSLNGRETSPLHF TGTGCCAGCAGCTTAAATGGCAGGGAAACTTCACCCCTCCACTTT . TRBV7-3 . TRBJ1-6
CASSLAGTNEKLFF TGTGCCAGCAGTTTGGCAGGGACTAATGAAAAACTGTTTTTT . TRBV28 . TRBJ1-4
CASSGISDTQYF TGTGCCAGCAGTGGAATAAGCGATACGCAGTATTTT . TRBV2 . TRBJ2-3
CASSLGGISGNTIYF TGCGCCAGCAGCTTGGGAGGGATATCTGGAAACACCATATATTTT . TRBV5-1 . TRBJ1-3